This T cell receptor beta chain was sequenced during a study of cytomegalovirus exposure and HLA in healthy donors. The PCR was carried out with 60 Vbeta primers and 13 Jbeta primers. Produced via immunoSEQ multiplex PCR; TCRdb's table is partial and in-frame only. The table includes fewer than 250,000 clones, roughly 80% detected once. The V segment lost 8 bases and the J segment 0 bases; nucleotides outside the gene matches: 6. Germline CDR1 MNHEY, CDR2 SVGAGI. The CDR3 loop spans 14 amino acids. The V and J genes are TRBV6-5 and TRBJ1-1, with 7 bases that match TRBD1. The sample consisted of PBMCs. This clonotype was obtained from a girl aged 10 to 17 in good health and CMV-seronegative. CDR3: CASGGQYLNTEAFF. The CDR3, as DNA: TGTGCCAGCGGGGGACAGTATTTGAACACTGAAGCTTTCTTT.